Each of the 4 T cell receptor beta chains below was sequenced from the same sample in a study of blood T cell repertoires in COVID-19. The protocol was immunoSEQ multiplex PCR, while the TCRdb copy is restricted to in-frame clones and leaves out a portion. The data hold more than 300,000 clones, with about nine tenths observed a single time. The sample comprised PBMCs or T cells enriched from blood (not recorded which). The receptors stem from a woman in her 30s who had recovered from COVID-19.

CDR3 region: CASSPDIEDWGGYTF. For the CDR3, the DNA is TGTGCCAGCAGCCCGGACATAGAGGATTGGGGCGGCTACACCTTC. The V call is TRBV3-1 (or the pseudogene TRBV3-2), the J call TRBJ1-2, with D possibly matching TRBD1 (5 bases). Trimming removed 4 bases from V and 8 bases from J, with 20 bases in between. Germline V CDR1 and CDR2: LGHDT, YNNKEL (reference sequence). The CDR3 sequence is 15 residues long.

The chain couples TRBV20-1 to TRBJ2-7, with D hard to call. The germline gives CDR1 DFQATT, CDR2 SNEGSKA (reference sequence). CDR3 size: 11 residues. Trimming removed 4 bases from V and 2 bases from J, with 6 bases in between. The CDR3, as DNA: TGCAGTGCTACCCTACCCTACGAGCAGTACTTC. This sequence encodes CSATLPYEQYF.

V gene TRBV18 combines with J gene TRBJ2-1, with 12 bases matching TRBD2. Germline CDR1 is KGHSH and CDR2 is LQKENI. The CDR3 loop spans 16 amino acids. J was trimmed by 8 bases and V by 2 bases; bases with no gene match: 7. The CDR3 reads CASSPRLAGVLDEQFF. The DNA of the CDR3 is TGTGCCAGCTCACCAAGACTAGCGGGAGTTTTGGATGAGCAGTTCTTC.

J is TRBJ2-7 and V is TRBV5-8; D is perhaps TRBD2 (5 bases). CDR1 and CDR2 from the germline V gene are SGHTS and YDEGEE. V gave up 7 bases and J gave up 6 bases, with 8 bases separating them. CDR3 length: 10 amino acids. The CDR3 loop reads CASAGFEQYF. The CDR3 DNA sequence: TGTGCCAGCGCGGGTTTCGAGCAGTACTTC. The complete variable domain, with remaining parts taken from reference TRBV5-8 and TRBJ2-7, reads EAGVTQSPTHLIKTRGQQATLRCSPISGHTSVYWYQQALGLGLQFLLWYDEGEERNRGNFPPRFSGRQFPNYSSELNVNALELEDSALYLCASAGFEQYFGPGTRLTVT.